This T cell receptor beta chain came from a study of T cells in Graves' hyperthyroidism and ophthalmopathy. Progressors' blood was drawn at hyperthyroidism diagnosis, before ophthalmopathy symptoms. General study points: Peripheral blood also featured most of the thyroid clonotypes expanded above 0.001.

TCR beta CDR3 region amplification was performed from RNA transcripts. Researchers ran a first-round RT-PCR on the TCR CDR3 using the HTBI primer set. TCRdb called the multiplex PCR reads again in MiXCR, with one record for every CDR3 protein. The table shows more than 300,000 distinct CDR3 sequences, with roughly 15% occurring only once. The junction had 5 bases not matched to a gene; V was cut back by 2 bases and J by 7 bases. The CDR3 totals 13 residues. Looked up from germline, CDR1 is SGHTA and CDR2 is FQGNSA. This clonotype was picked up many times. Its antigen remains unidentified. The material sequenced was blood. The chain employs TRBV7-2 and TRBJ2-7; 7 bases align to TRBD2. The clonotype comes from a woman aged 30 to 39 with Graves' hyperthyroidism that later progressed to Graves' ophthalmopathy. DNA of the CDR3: TGTGCCAGCAGCTTACCTGGGAGGGGAGAGCAGTACTTC. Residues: CASSLPGRGEQYF.